This entry features one T cell receptor beta chain sequence. V lost 0 bases, J lost 3 bases, and 3 bases stayed unmatched. The germline gives CDR1 MNHEY, CDR2 SMNVEV (reference sequence). The length of the CDR3 is 17 residues. This record belongs to a study of blood T cell repertoires in COVID-19. Study background: Samples representing acute and convalescent COVID-19 were sourced from the United States, Italy and Spain. From T cells, B-cell-depleted T cells, or PBMCs came the material, which was cDNA or gDNA.

Authors' analysis steps: Reference gene primer amplification gave estimated nucleated cell counts. Generated by immunoSEQ multiplex PCR, the TCRdb table keeps only in-frame clones and is missing some. Clone size and the V and J calls come from that table; the DNA yielded D and trimming. The sample lists more than 95,000 clones, about four fifths seen once, with 3.3% in the top ten. The sequenced sample was peripheral blood. This sequence was found in a woman aged 80 or over with active or convalescent COVID-19. This sequence joins TRBV27 and TRBJ2-2, with TRBD2 identical over 11 bases. For the CDR3, the DNA is TGTGCCAGCAGTTTATCCCCTAGCGGGGGGCACACCGGGGAGCTGTTTTTT. Amino acid sequence: CASSLSPSGGHTGELFF.